This passage covers 6 T cell receptor beta chains from one sample sequenced in a study of CD8+ T cells in alopecia areata. Investigators isolated RNA and reverse transcribed it into cDNA to act as the sequencing template. The data were produced by immunoSEQ multiplex PCR, yet TCRdb's version contains in-frame clones alone and is incomplete. The repertoire holds 200,000 to 250,000 clones, approximately 60% seen once, with nearly 5% in the top ten. Sequences were obtained from CD8+ T cells sorted from blood. Receptors originate from a human donor in good health.

CDR3 in DNA: TGTGCCTGGCGACAGGGCTGGTATGGCTACACCTTC. It translates to CAWRQGWYGYTF. The rearrangement links TRBV30 to TRBJ1-2, with 7 bases matching TRBD1. The CDR3 consists of 12 residues. Germline V gene sequence: CDR1 GTSNPN, CDR2 SVGIG (reference sequence). Trimming removed 5 bases from V and 5 bases from J; junction bases left unmatched: 5.

This clone was recorded a few times. V is TRBV7-9 and J is TRBJ2-4; tentative D call: TRBD2 (5 bases). The V end was cut by 2 bases, the J end by 1 base, with 9 bases between. CDR1 is SEHNR and CDR2 is FQNEAQ in the germline V gene (reference sequence). The CDR3 spans 15 residues. As DNA, the CDR3 is TGTGCCAGCAGCTTAAACTCGGGGGCCAAAAACATTCAGTACTTC. Translating it yields CASSLNSGAKNIQYF.

CDR3 DNA sequence: TGCGCCAGCAGTCAATCAGGAGGGAATAGCAATCAGCCCCAGCATTTT. Amino acids: CASSQSGGNSNQPQHF. The V gene is TRBV23-1, the J gene TRBJ1-5, with no clear D. TRBV23-1 is noted as an ORF with a role that remains uncertain. CDR3 size: 16 residues. V was shortened by 0 bases and J by 0 bases, with 9 bases between the two germline ends.

The chain joins TRBV29-1 to TRBJ2-7; 7 positions agree with TRBD1. CDR1 and CDR2 from the germline V gene are SQVTM and ANQGSEA. The length of the CDR3 is 13 residues. V was clipped by 4 bases and J by 2 bases; unmatched bases: 5. CDR3 DNA: TGCAGCGTTGTTGTACAGGGGACCTACGAGCAGTACTTC. This codes for CSVVVQGTYEQYF.

V usage is TRBV4-1 and J usage is TRBJ1-6, with D tentatively TRBD1 (6 bases). This CDR3 has 16 amino acids. Germline CDR1 is MGHRA and CDR2 is YSYEKL. V was cut by 0 bases and J by 7 bases, with 13 bases left in between. CDR3 sequence reads: CASSQDPTGSNSPLHF. CDR3 coding DNA: TGCGCCAGCAGCCAAGACCCGACAGGATCGAATTCACCCCTCCACTTT.

V gene TRBV9 combines with J gene TRBJ1-1, with unresolved D. The CDR3 has 13 amino acids. V gave up 0 bases and J gave up 3 bases, with 6 bases separating them. Germline loops: CDR1 SGDLS, CDR2 YYNGEE. The CDR3, as DNA: TGTGCCAGCAGCGTAGGCAGATACACTGAAGCTTTCTTT. It is translated as CASSVGRYTEAFF.